The sample holds one count of the clone carrying this T cell receptor (beta chain). The method was immunoSEQ multiplex PCR; TCRdb's version includes in-frame clones alone and lacks a portion of them. The repertoire has hundreds of thousands of clones, more than 70% of them found once; the top ten carry around 2%. This sample was included in a study of blood T cell repertoires in COVID-19. Turning to the study itself: Before being deemed recovered, Cohort 3 donors had two negative PCRs, clearance, or symptom resolution.

Trimming stripped 0 bases from V and 0 bases from J, with 13 bases between. The CDR3 covers 17 residues. The germline V gene has CDR1 SGDLS and CDR2 YYNGEE. Enrollees, roughly 18 to 89 years old, lived in 24 US areas. Assignment of participants to cohorts was predicated upon participant-reported clinical history. The source is a woman aged 60-75 years in a cohort exposed to, infected with or recovered from COVID-19 (not recorded which). The J gene is TRBJ2-1, the V gene TRBV9, with a possible D match to TRBD1 (7 bases). Material: PBMCs or T cells enriched from blood (not recorded which). CDR3 residues: CASSVATGDSSYNEQFF. CDR3 nucleotide sequence: TGTGCCAGCAGCGTAGCTACGGGGGACAGCTCCTACAATGAGCAGTTCTTC. The entire variable domain, with the rest obtained from reference TRBV9 and TRBJ2-1, is as follows: DSGVTQTPKHLITATGQRVTLRCSPRSGDLSVYWYQQSLDQGLQFLIQYYNGEERAKGNILERFSAQQFPDLHSELNLSSLELGDSALYFCASSVATGDSSYNEQFFGPGTRLTVL.